One sample yielded the 12 T cell receptor beta chains listed below, sequenced in a study of blood T cells in healthy people across ages (dated by TCRdb to the mid-2010s). Library generation was performed with 5' RACE. The instrument was an Illumina HiSeq 2500. The second PCR ran for roughly 7 to 12 cycles and used a J-beta primer mix along with a sample-barcoded 5' primer. TCRdb reprocessing: public reads trimmed at Q25 with fastp, clones called with MiXCR, in-frame beta chains kept. Every entry covers one CDR3 protein and lists the most common genes and DNA from its rows. The sample contains 600,000 or so distinct CDR3 sequences, around half of them found a single time. The ten largest make up roughly 25% of the sample. Sequenced input: blood. Every receptor here comes from a man older than 75 in good health.

The chain joins TRBV20-1 to TRBJ2-3; D is perhaps TRBD1 (5 bases). CDR3 size: 15 residues. The V gene lost 2 bases and the J gene lost 6 bases, with 18 bases spanning the gap. Germline V CDR1 and CDR2: DFQATT, SNEGSKA (reference sequence). The CDR3 DNA is TGCAGTGCTAGACCCGACAGAAGGGAACGGGATACGCAGTATTTT. Translation: CSARPDRRERDTQYF.

The rearrangement joins TRBV6-5 to TRBJ1-4; 7 bases are shared with TRBD1. With 4 bases clipped from V and 0 bases from J, the junction kept 5 bases outside the gene matches. Germline V gives CDR1 MNHEY, CDR2 SVGAGI. The CDR3 runs to 16 residues. CDR3 coding DNA: TGTGCCAGCAGTTGGCACAGGGGTGCAACTAATGAAAAACTGTTTTTT. Its translation: CASSWHRGATNEKLFF.

This clonotype was counted a few times. The chain links TRBV7-9 to TRBJ1-2; perhaps TRBD1 as D (5 bases). CDR1 SEHNR and CDR2 FQNEAQ come from the germline V gene (reference sequence). This CDR3 has 13 residues. Deletions cut 6 bases from V and 3 bases from J, with 11 bases between. CDR3 coding DNA: TGTGCCAGCAGTTCGGACACTTACTATGGCTACACCTTC. Translating gives CASSSDTYYGYTF.

The chain couples TRBV7-2 to TRBJ1-5; D remains ambiguous. The V gene's germline CDR1 is SGHTA and CDR2 FQGNSA. Trimming stripped 1 base from V and 4 bases from J, with 11 bases between. The CDR3 length is 15 residues. CDR3 DNA: TGTGCCAGCAGCTTAGACGGTCAGATTAATCAGCCCCAGCATTTT. It yields the protein CASSLDGQINQPQHF.

This chain connects TRBV29-1 to TRBJ2-7; TRBD2 matches at 10 bases. V trimming: 6 bases; J trimming: 7 bases; junction bases outside the gene matches: 12. Germline loops: CDR1 SQVTM, CDR2 ANQGSEA. The CDR3 runs 14 residues. The CDR3 here is CSVKGWLAGVEQYF. CDR3 sequence (DNA): TGCAGCGTCAAAGGTTGGCTAGCGGGAGTTGAGCAGTACTTC.

This clonotype showed up just a few times. The CDR3 nucleotides are TGCAGCGTTTATGGGGCTGGGGGCACTGAAGCTTTCTTT. Translating gives CSVYGAGGTEAFF. The chain links TRBV29-1 to TRBJ1-1; possibly TRBD1 for D (5 bases). V lost 5 bases, J lost 4 bases, and 14 bases lay in between. The CDR3 totals 13 residues. From germline, CDR1 is SQVTM and CDR2 ANQGSEA.

This clonotype was observed once. As DNA, the CDR3 is TGTGCCAGCAGCTTAGAGAGGTACAGGGAGCAGTACTTC. It yields the protein CASSLERYREQYF. The V and J genes are TRBV7-9 and TRBJ2-5, with TRBD1 as a possible D gene (6 bases). The CDR3 runs 13 residues. V was cut by 1 base and J by 11 bases, with 14 bases left in between. Germline V gives CDR1 SEHNR, CDR2 FQNEAQ (reference sequence).

This clonotype turned up a few times. This chain uses TRBV10-2 with TRBJ2-5; TRBD2 matches 8 bases. In germline, CDR1 is WSHSY, CDR2 SAAADI. The V gene end was trimmed by 4 bases and the J gene end by 3 bases; junction bases not matched to a gene: 7. The CDR3 spans 15 residues. CDR3 protein: CASSVELAVEETQYF. The CDR3 DNA is TGCGCCAGCAGTGTCGAACTAGCGGTTGAAGAGACCCAGTACTTC.

The V call is TRBV9, the J call TRBJ2-1, with D hard to call. The V gene's germline CDR1 is SGDLS and CDR2 YYNGEE. V was shortened by 0 bases and J by 3 bases, with 7 bases between the two germline ends. The CDR3 is made up of 14 amino acids. The CDR3 sequence is CASSVDGHYNEQFF. DNA for the CDR3: TGTGCCAGCAGCGTAGACGGCCACTACAATGAGCAGTTCTTC.

The gene calls are TRBV5-6 and TRBJ2-3; D might be TRBD2 (6 bases). V lost 1 base to trimming and J lost 0 bases, with 12 bases between them. Germline CDR1 and CDR2: SGHDT and YYEEEE. The CDR3 contains 16 residues. CDR3 sequence (DNA): TGTGCCAGCAGCTTGTGGGGGACTCGAAGCACAGATACGCAGTATTTT. It codes for CASSLWGTRSTDTQYF.

J is TRBJ1-3 and V is TRBV9, with 11 positions matching TRBD1. This CDR3 comprises 18 residues. J gave up 0 bases and V 4 bases, and 9 bases lay outside the gene matches. Looked up from germline, CDR1 is SGDLS and CDR2 is YYNGEE. The CDR3 sequence is CASSREPGQGVSGNTIYF. In DNA, the CDR3 is TGTGCCAGCAGCCGTGAACCGGGACAGGGGGTCTCTGGAAACACCATATATTTT.

There are a few counts of this clonotype. CDR3 nucleotides: TGTGCCAGCAGCTTAAGTCCCGGGACTAGCGGGGGGGACAATGAGCAGTTCTTC. This sequence encodes CASSLSPGTSGGDNEQFF. The V gene is TRBV7-3, the J gene TRBJ2-1; 16 bases fit TRBD2. This CDR3 region has 18 residues. Germline V gene data show CDR1 as SGHTA and CDR2 as FQGTGA. J was trimmed by 5 bases and V by 1 base; bases with no gene match: 5.